This TCR beta chain was identified in a study of CD8+ T cells in alopecia areata. Isolated RNA was reverse transcribed into cDNA used as the sequencing template. Clones were sequenced by immunoSEQ multiplex PCR, and TCRdb holds only the in-frame ones, with some missing. This table has about 150,000 clones, more than 45% appearing once. V was pared by 6 bases and J by 0 bases, with 20 bases between. The CDR3 runs 17 residues. This TCR came from a human donor with alopecia areata. The chain has TRBV23-1 and TRBJ2-5; D ambiguous. TRBV23-1 is an ORF, with its function uncertain. Specimen: CD4+ T cells sorted from blood. CDR3 DNA: TGCGCCAGCAGACCCAAACGGTCAGAGAGGTACCAAGAGACCCAGTACTTC. Its translation: CASRPKRSERYQETQYF.